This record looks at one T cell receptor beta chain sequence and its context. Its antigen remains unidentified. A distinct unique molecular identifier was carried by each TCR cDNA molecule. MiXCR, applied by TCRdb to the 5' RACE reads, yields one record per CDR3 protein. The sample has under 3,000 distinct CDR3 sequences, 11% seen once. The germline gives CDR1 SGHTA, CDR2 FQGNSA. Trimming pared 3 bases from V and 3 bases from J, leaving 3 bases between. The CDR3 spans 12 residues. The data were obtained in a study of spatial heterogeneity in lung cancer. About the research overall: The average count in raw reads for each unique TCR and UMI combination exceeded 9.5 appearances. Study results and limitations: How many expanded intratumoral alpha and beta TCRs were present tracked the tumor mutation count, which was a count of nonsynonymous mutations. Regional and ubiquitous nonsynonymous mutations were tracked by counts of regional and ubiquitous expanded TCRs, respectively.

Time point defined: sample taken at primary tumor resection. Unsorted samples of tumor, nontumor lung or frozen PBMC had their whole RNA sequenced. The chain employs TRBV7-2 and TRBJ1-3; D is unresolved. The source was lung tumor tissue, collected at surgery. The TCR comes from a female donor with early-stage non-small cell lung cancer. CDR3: CASSFFGNTIYF. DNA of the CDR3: TGTGCCAGCAGCTTTTTTGGAAACACCATATATTTT.